Below, 16 T cell receptor beta chains from the same sample are listed, as sequenced in a study of cytotoxic CD8 clonotypes in ibrutinib-treated CLL. Clones were read by immunoSEQ multiplex PCR, and TCRdb kept only the in-frame ones, dropping some. The sample consists of some 200,000 clones, 75% to 80% of them appearing once. This sample comprised PBMCs, obtained after 12 months of ibrutinib treatment. The receptors shown here come from a human donor with chronic lymphocytic leukemia.

The genes are TRBV28 and TRBJ2-2, with D possibly being TRBD2 (6 bases). CDR3 size: 14 residues. Germline CDR1 reads MDHEN; CDR2 reads SYDVKM. V was cut by 5 bases and J by 5 bases, with 12 bases left in between. The CDR3: CASSRSAGTGELFF. The CDR3 DNA reads as TGTGCCAGCAGTCGTTCGGCGGGGACCGGGGAGCTGTTTTTT.

This sequence joins TRBV6-5 and TRBJ2-3, with D tentatively TRBD2 (5 bases). CDR3 size: 16 residues. Germline values: CDR1 MNHEY, CDR2 SVGAGI. V lost 0 bases, J lost 1 base, and 11 bases lay in between. CDR3 amino acids: CASSYSGRLGTDTQYF. Here the CDR3 DNA reads TGTGCCAGCAGTTACTCGGGGAGACTTGGCACAGATACGCAGTATTTT.

This chain connects TRBV27 to TRBJ1-2; a weak D match, TRBD1 (5 bases). Germline CDR1 reads MNHEY; CDR2 reads SMNVEV (reference sequence). Trimming stripped 2 bases from V and 6 bases from J, with 10 bases between. CDR3 size: 13 residues. The CDR3 spells CASSLQGQDGYTF. DNA of the CDR3: TGTGCCAGCAGTTTACAGGGTCAGGATGGCTACACCTTC.

V usage is TRBV6-1 and J usage is TRBJ1-5; 7 positions match TRBD1. The trim removed 9 bases at V and 1 base at J, leaving 6 bases unmatched. The CDR3 runs 14 residues. Germline-derived CDR1 and CDR2 are MNHNS and SASEGT. CDR3 region: CASEIQGSNQPQHF. The CDR3 DNA is TGTGCCAGTGAGATACAGGGGAGCAATCAGCCCCAGCATTTT.

The chain links TRBV14 to TRBJ2-7; TRBD2 is a possible D gene (5 bases). CDR3 length: 13 residues. Deletions cut 5 bases from V and 4 bases from J, with 12 bases between. Germline V gene lookup returns CDR1 SGHDN and CDR2 FVKESK. The CDR3: CASSASGPYEQYF. As DNA, the CDR3 is TGTGCCAGCAGCGCCAGCGGACCATACGAGCAGTACTTC. Drawing the rest from reference TRBV14 and TRBJ2-7, the complete variable domain is EAGVTQFPSHSVIEKGQTVTLRCDPISGHDNLYWYRRVMGKEIKFLLHFVKESKQDESGMPNNRFLAERTGGTYSTLKVQPAELEDSGVYFCASSASGPYEQYFGPGTRLTVT.

CDR3 amino acids: CASSYLYADEQFF. The CDR3 DNA reads TGTGCCAGCAGTTACCTCTACGCTGATGAGCAGTTCTTC. The chain uses TRBV6-4 and TRBJ2-1; D gene ambiguous. The germline V and J ends were trimmed by 5 bases and 8 bases, with 13 bases remaining between them. CDR3 length equals 13 residues. Germline V gene data show CDR1 as MRHNA and CDR2 as SNTAGT.

This clone was counted a few times. The chain has TRBV6-5 and TRBJ1-5; 10 nucleotides align to TRBD1. Per germline, CDR1 MNHEY and CDR2 SVGAGI. J lost 3 bases, V lost 3 bases, and 2 bases had no gene match. There are 15 residues in the CDR3. CDR3 protein: CASSYGTGVNQPQHF. CDR3 coding DNA: TGTGCCAGCAGTTATGGGACAGGGGTCAATCAGCCCCAGCATTTT.

The J gene is TRBJ2-3, the V gene TRBV2; 8 nucleotides match TRBD2. Losses at the gene ends were 7 bases for V and 5 bases for J; bases not matched to a gene: 11. Germline V gives CDR1 SNHLY, CDR2 FYNNEI. The CDR3 loop spans 15 amino acids. In DNA, the CDR3 is TGTGCCAGCATTCCGGGAGGGCCGTTAAGAGATACGCAGTATTTT. Translation: CASIPGGPLRDTQYF.

This chain uses TRBV28 with TRBJ1-2, with 7 bases that match TRBD1. The trim removed 5 bases at V and 3 bases at J, leaving 6 bases unmatched. This CDR3 has 14 residues. Germline V CDR1 and CDR2: MDHEN, SYDVKM. As DNA, the CDR3 is TGTGCCAGCAGTCGACAAGGGGGCGACTATGGCTACACCTTC. The encoded protein is CASSRQGGDYGYTF.

This clone was observed a single time. This chain connects TRBV5-1 to TRBJ2-1; D gene unclear. Germline loops: CDR1 SGHRS, CDR2 YFSETQ. With 0 bases removed from V and 0 bases from J, the gap between germline ends came to 10 bases. This CDR3 is built from 16 residues. The CDR3 DNA reads as TGCGCCAGCAGCTTGGAGCCGTTTAGCTCCTACAATGAGCAGTTCTTC. Amino acids: CASSLEPFSSYNEQFF. The full variable domain, in which reference TRBV5-1 and TRBJ2-1 provide the parts outside the CDR3, is KAGVTQTPRYLIKTRGQQVTLSCSPISGHRSVSWYQQTPGQGLQFLFEYFSETQRNKGNFPGRFSGRQFSNSRSEMNVSTLELGDSALYLCASSLEPFSSYNEQFFGPGTRLTVL.

This clone was seen only a few times. Other DNA sequences in the sample encode the same CDR3. The CDR3 DNA reads TGTGCCAGTAGTATTTCCTTGAACACTGAAGCTTTCTTT. The encoded protein is CASSISLNTEAFF. The rearrangement joins TRBV19 to TRBJ1-1, with D hard to call. The CDR3 contains 13 residues. The germline CDR1 and CDR2 sequences are LNHDA and SQIVND (reference sequence). The V and J ends lost 3 bases and 0 bases respectively, with 5 bases between them.

The chain combines TRBV11-2 with TRBJ2-5; D is perhaps TRBD1 or TRBD2 (5 bases each). CDR1 is SGHAT and CDR2 is FQNNGV in the germline V gene. The V end lost 4 bases, the J end lost 5 bases, and 14 bases lay between the germline ends. The CDR3 contains 14 residues. The CDR3 is CASSSWGKTETQYF. CDR3 coding DNA: TGTGCCAGCAGCTCCTGGGGGAAGACGGAGACCCAGTACTTC. Drawing the rest from reference TRBV11-2 and TRBJ2-5, the complete variable domain is EAGVAQSPRYKIIEKRQSVAFWCNPISGHATLYWYQQILGQGPKLLIQFQNNGVVDDSQLPKDRFSAERLKGVDSTLKIQPAKLEDSAVYLCASSSWGKTETQYFGPGTRLLVL.

The chain has TRBV5-1 and TRBJ2-5; D tentatively fits TRBD1 or TRBD2 (5 bases each). This CDR3 is 18 amino acids long. V lost 0 bases and J lost 1, with 19 bases in between. Germline V CDR1 and CDR2: SGHRS, YFSETQ. The CDR3 reads CASSLGGTGKSTQETQYF. The CDR3 DNA reads TGCGCCAGCAGCTTGGGAGGGACGGGGAAGAGCACCCAAGAGACCCAGTACTTC. Supplemented by reference TRBV5-1 and TRBJ2-5, the full variable domain reads KAGVTQTPRYLIKTRGQQVTLSCSPISGHRSVSWYQQTPGQGLQFLFEYFSETQRNKGNFPGRFSGRQFSNSRSEMNVSTLELGDSALYLCASSLGGTGKSTQETQYFGPGTRLLVL.

The chain couples TRBV27 to TRBJ1-1; TRBD1 is a possible D gene (5 bases). Germline CDR1 and CDR2: MNHEY and SMNVEV (reference sequence). V lost 8 bases to trimming and J lost 5 bases, with 21 bases between them. CDR3 length equals 15 residues. The CDR3 region is CASFFLSPRGTEAFF. The DNA for the CDR3 is TGTGCCAGCTTCTTTCTAAGCCCTCGGGGGACTGAAGCTTTCTTT.

This clone showed up just once. The V gene is TRBV29-1, the J gene TRBJ1-2; TRBD1 matches 8 bases. The CDR3 loop spans 15 amino acids. V gave up 6 bases and J gave up 4 bases; unmatched junction bases: 13. Germline V gene data show CDR1 as SQVTM and CDR2 as ANQGSEA. The DNA for the CDR3 is TGCAGCGTCACGGGACAGGCCCAAACCCCCTATGGCTACACCTTC. Translated, it gives CSVTGQAQTPYGYTF.

V is TRBV5-1 and J is TRBJ2-1; perhaps D is TRBD1 or TRBD2 (5 bases each). This CDR3 region has 17 residues. The V and J ends lost 4 bases and 5 bases respectively, with 22 bases between them. Germline V gene sequence: CDR1 SGHRS, CDR2 YFSETQ. CDR3 in DNA: TGCGCCAGCAGCCCCCTTGGGTGGGACGTTATGGACAATGAGCAGTTCTTC. Its translation: CASSPLGWDVMDNEQFF.